These T cell receptor beta chains were read from a single sample in a study of graft-versus-host responses after intestinal transplantation. Some clones are missing from TCRdb's copy, which holds only in-frame ones; the method was immunoSEQ multiplex PCR. The data hold fewer than 100,000 clones, with roughly 88% observed a single time. The sequenced sample was PBMCs, obtained 255 days after intestinal transplant. All receptors derive from a human patient who received an intestinal transplant, so some T cells may come from the graft donor. The conserved cysteine and the conserved F or W are not part of the CDR3 here.

TRBJ1-1 | TRBV19 | ASSIGPGGDTEAF
TRBJ2-2 | TRBV7-3 | ASSSTPTGELF
TRBJ2-1 | TRBV27 | ASKAGGLAYNEQF
TRBJ2-3 | TRBV30 | AAGGLPTDTQY
TRBJ1-5 | TRBV15 | ATSRDPGNQPQH
TRBJ1-4 | TRBV7-9 | ASSSPQGRANEKLF
TRBJ1-1 | TRBV10-2 | ASRPTASGNTEAF
TRBJ2-3 | TRBV6-5 | ASSYRTSSTDTQY
TRBJ1-1 | TRBV10-3 | AIRAGPEAF
TRBJ1-1 | TRBV28 | ASSLANRGAEAF
TRBJ2-5 | TRBV21-1 | ASSKVRGGLAGSYQETQY
TRBJ2-1 | TRBV2 | ASRNPETGEANEQF
TRBJ2-5 | TRBV7-8 | ASSLGDQETQY
TRBJ1-6 | TRBV28 | ASSSNRDPNNSPLH
TRBJ1-4 | TRBV9 | ASSVLGGGNEKLF
TRBJ1-1 | TRBV10-3 | AISESGGSTGALGHEAF
TRBJ2-1 | TRBV5-1 | ASSQPGLAVNEQF
TRBJ2-3 | TRBV4-1 | ASSPRVSGGTDTQY
TRBJ1-2 | TRBV28 | ASSSSGWNYGYT
TRBJ1-1 | TRBV28 | ASSIRTGGGNTEAF
TRBJ1-2 | TRBV6-1 | ASTLDRGHYGYT
TRBJ1-5 | TRBV7-3 | ASSPSGQNVFQPQH
TRBJ2-3 | TRBV19 | ASSLGTSGSRDTQY
TRBJ1-2 | TRBV28 | ASSLPARRSKLLYGYT
TRBJ2-3 | TRBV7-9 | ASEVYGSQVDTQY
TRBJ2-5 | TRBV9 | ASSGLGTAKETQY
TRBJ1-3 | TRBV6-5 | ASSPDRPSGNTIY
TRBJ1-1 | TRBV10-1 | ASSESTEAF
TRBJ2-2 | TRBV7-2 | ASSLVAGFVTGELF
TRBJ2-3 | TRBV9 | ASSFSGGESQQY
TRBJ1-4 | TRBV7-9 | ASSFRGTRYEKLF
TRBJ2-3 | TRBV28 | ASKRPRGDTQY
TRBJ2-5 | TRBV11-2 | ASSLLGTGRRETQY
TRBJ2-7 | TRBV27 | ASSGTGVYEQY
TRBJ2-7 | TRBV27 | ASSPGANEQY
TRBJ2-6 | TRBV18 | ASSSKVSGANVLT
TRBJ2-2 | TRBV5-1 | ASSLDALAGGNTGELF
TRBJ1-4 | TRBV6-5 | ASSENPTNEKLF
TRBJ2-5 | TRBV28 | ASSLGGASETQY
TRBJ2-3 | TRBV30 | AWSGGGGPHGPDTQY
TRBJ1-1 | TRBV5-1 | ASSSSQRNTEAF
TRBJ2-4 | TRBV28 | ASSFRTVAKNIQY
TRBJ1-2 | TRBV6-1 | ASSDRRDYGYT
TRBJ2-1 | TRBV5-5 | ASSYRRAGSNEQF
TRBJ1-2 | TRBV15 | ATSREDGGEVYGYT